Below, one TCR beta chain is given with its context. Antigen: not known. Repertoires were generated with immunoSEQ multiplex PCR, while TCRdb's copy carries only in-frame clones and drops some. Of under 150,000 clones in the sample, approximately 86% were seen once. Trimming pared 5 bases from V and 4 bases from J, leaving 23 bases between. The V gene's germline CDR1 is PRHDT and CDR2 FYEKMQ (reference sequence). The CDR3 loop spans 17 amino acids. These data belong to a study of cytomegalovirus exposure and HLA in healthy donors. The study, taken as a whole, reports: CMV antigen specificity of three CMV-associated chains was confirmed in vitro. The classifier reportedly diagnosed cytomegalovirus status with high specificity and sensitivity. Despite most TCR sequences being rare, some public TCRs occurred in many donors.

The sequencing input was PBMCs. The receptor's source is a woman aged 18-30 years in good health and CMV-seropositive. The chain has TRBV13 and TRBJ1-2, with D uncertain. CDR3 bases: TGTGCCAGCAGCCAGAACCCCGGAGAACGGACTAGCTATGGCTACACCTTC. This translates into CASSQNPGERTSYGYTF. Combining the CDR3 with reference TRBV13 and TRBJ1-2 gives the whole variable domain AAGVIQSPRHLIKEKRETATLKCYPIPRHDTVYWYQQGPGQDPQFLISFYEKMQSDKGSIPDRFSAQQFSDYHSELNMSSLELGDSALYFCASSQNPGERTSYGYTFGSGTRLTVV.